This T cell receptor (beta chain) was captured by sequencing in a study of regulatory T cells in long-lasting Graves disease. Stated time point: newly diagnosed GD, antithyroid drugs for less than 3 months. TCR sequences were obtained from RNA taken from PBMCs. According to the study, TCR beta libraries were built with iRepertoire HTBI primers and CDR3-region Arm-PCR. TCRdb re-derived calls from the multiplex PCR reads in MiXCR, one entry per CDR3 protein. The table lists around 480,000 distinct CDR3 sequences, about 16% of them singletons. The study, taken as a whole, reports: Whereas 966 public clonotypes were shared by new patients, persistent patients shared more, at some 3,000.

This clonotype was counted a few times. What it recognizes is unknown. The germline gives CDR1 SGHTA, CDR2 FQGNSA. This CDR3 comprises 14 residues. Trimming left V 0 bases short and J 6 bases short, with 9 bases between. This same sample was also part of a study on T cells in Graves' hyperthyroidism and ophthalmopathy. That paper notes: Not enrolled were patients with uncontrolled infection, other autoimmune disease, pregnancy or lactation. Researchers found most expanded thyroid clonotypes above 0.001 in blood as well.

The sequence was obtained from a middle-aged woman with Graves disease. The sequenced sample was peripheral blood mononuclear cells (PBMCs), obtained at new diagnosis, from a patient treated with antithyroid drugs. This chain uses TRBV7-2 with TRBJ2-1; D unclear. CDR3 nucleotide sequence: TGTGCCAGCAGCTTAGCGTATTGGCCCAATGAGCAGTTCTTC. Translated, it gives CASSLAYWPNEQFF.